This T cell receptor (beta chain) was found in a study of blood T cell repertoires in COVID-19. In the study overall: T cells, B-cell-depleted T cells, or PBMCs supplied cDNA or gDNA.

Here immunoSEQ multiplex PCR was the method, and the copy in TCRdb shows in-frame clones only, minus some. This repertoire shows roughly 59,000 clones, approximately 80% found once; its top ten account for 3.5%. Deletions cut 4 bases from V and 4 bases from J, with 14 bases between. Per germline, CDR1 SGDLS and CDR2 YYNGEE. The CDR3 sequence is 14 residues long. The chain is built from TRBV9 and TRBJ1-2, with TRBD1 as a possible D gene (6 bases). This receptor was identified in a woman older than 75 with acute or convalescent COVID-19. Input material: peripheral blood. The DNA for the CDR3 is TGTGCCAGCAGCCCAGGGGAGCGGAGCTATGGCTACACCTTC. Amino acids: CASSPGERSYGYTF.